A selection of T cell receptor beta chains follows, all from one sample in a study of T cell changes during pregnancy in multiple sclerosis. Sequenced by immunoSEQ multiplex PCR; TCRdb stores in-frame clones only, minus some. The sample shows under 15,000 clones, more than 70% of them seen only once. Sequencing was performed on CD8+ T cells from peripheral blood mononuclear cells, taken in the second trimester of pregnancy. The receptor source for this set is a female donor in good health, enrolled as a control in a pregnancy study. The CDR3 runs from the conserved cysteine through the conserved F or W. Each record gives: D gene, V gene, J gene, clone size, CDR3 protein, CDR3 DNA. A D gene is named only where the DNA matches it firmly. Size is stated for part of the rows, as once, few or many counts, or as a class when the clone is expanded.

>TRBD2|TRBV11-2|TRBJ2-7|few
CASSLASGGLSSYEQYF
TGTGCCAGCAGCTTGGCTAGCGGGGGTCTCAGCTCCTACGAGCAGTACTTC
>TRBD1|TRBV29-1|TRBJ2-7|-
CSVRTGVGEQYF
TGCAGCGTTCGGACAGGGGTAGGAGAGCAGTACTTC
>TRBD1|TRBV7-6|TRBJ1-3|-
CASSRQGLGNTIYF
TGTGCCAGCAGCCGACAGGGGCTCGGAAACACCATATATTTT
>TRBD1|TRBV5-6|TRBJ1-5|-
CASSLGETGGRGPQHF
TGTGCCAGCAGCTTGGGGGAAACAGGGGGACGTGGGCCCCAGCATTTT
>TRBD2|TRBV14|TRBJ2-1|-
CASRPLSTSAGNNEQFF
TGTGCCAGCAGGCCCCTGTCGACTAGCGCAGGAAACAATGAGCAGTTCTTC
>TRBD1|TRBV19|TRBJ1-3|-
CASSPLTGGSGNTIYF
TGTGCCAGTAGTCCCCTCACAGGGGGCTCTGGAAACACCATATATTTT
>TRBD1|TRBV7-6|TRBJ1-2|once
CASSLEAGTGEGRGYGYTF
TGTGCCAGCAGCTTGGAAGCCGGGACAGGGGAAGGTCGGGGCTATGGCTACACCTTC
>-|TRBV30|TRBJ1-2|-
CAWTDGTSYGYTF
TGTGCCTGGACGGACGGGACTTCTTATGGCTACACCTTC
>TRBD2|TRBV7-6|TRBJ2-7|-
CASSLGLAGETYEQYF
TGTGCCAGCAGCTTAGGGCTAGCGGGAGAGACCTACGAGCAGTACTTC
>TRBD1|TRBV6-5|TRBJ1-1|-
CATGQGVVNTEAFF
TGTGCCACTGGACAGGGGGTAGTGAACACTGAAGCTTTCTTT
>TRBD1|TRBV25-1|TRBJ2-7|-
CASSDTGVREQYF
TGTGCCAGCAGTGATACAGGGGTTCGCGAGCAGTACTTC
>-|TRBV5-5|TRBJ1-4|-
CASSFFGVLDEKLFF
TGTGCCAGCAGCTTCTTCGGAGTATTAGATGAAAAACTGTTTTTT
>-|TRBV13|TRBJ1-2|-
CASSLLGANYGYTF
TGTGCCAGCAGCTTACTAGGGGCTAACTATGGCTACACCTTC
>TRBD2|TRBV7-3|TRBJ2-5|-
CASSFPGTSGNGETQYF
TGTGCCAGCAGCTTTCCCGGGACTAGCGGGAACGGGGAGACCCAGTACTTC
>TRBD2|TRBV29-1|TRBJ2-1|-
CSGAGDQIYNEQFF
TGCAGCGGAGCGGGAGATCAAATCTACAATGAGCAGTTCTTC
>-|TRBV5-1|TRBJ1-2|medium-sized
CASSSGRVTYGYTF
TGCGCCAGCAGCTCCGGGAGGGTGACCTATGGCTACACCTTC
>TRBD2|TRBV4-1|TRBJ2-7|-
CASSQVTLAGSYEQYF
TGCGCCAGCAGCCAAGTTACGCTAGCGGGATCCTACGAGCAGTACTTC
>-|TRBV4-1|TRBJ1-6|-
CASSLQGIVNSPLHF
TGCGCCAGCAGCCTACAGGGAATCGTGAATTCACCCCTCCACTTT
>-|TRBV6-1|TRBJ2-7|-
CASTGVFGEQYF
TGTGCCAGCACCGGGGTTTTTGGCGAGCAGTACTTC
>TRBD1|TRBV7-2|TRBJ2-2|-
CASSVQGALHTGELFF
TGTGCCAGCAGCGTACAGGGGGCGCTTCACACCGGGGAGCTGTTTTTT
>-|TRBV4-2|TRBJ2-2|-
CASSQWLSSNTGELFF
TGTGCCAGCAGCCAATGGCTCTCCTCGAACACCGGGGAGCTGTTTTTT